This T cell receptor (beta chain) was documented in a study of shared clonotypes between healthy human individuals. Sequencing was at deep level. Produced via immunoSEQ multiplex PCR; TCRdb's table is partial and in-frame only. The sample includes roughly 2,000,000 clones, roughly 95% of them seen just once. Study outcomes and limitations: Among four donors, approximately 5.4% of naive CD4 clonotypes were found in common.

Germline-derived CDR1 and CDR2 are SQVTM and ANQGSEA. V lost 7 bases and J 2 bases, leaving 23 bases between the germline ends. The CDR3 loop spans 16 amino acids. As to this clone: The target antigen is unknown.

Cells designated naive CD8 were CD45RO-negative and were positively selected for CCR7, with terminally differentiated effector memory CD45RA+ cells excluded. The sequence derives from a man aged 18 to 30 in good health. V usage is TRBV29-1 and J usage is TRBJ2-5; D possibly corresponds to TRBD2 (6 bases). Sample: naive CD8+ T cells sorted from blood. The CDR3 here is CSAPLGRLMTQETQYF. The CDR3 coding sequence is TGCAGCGCGCCCCTCGGGAGATTAATGACTCAAGAGACCCAGTACTTC.